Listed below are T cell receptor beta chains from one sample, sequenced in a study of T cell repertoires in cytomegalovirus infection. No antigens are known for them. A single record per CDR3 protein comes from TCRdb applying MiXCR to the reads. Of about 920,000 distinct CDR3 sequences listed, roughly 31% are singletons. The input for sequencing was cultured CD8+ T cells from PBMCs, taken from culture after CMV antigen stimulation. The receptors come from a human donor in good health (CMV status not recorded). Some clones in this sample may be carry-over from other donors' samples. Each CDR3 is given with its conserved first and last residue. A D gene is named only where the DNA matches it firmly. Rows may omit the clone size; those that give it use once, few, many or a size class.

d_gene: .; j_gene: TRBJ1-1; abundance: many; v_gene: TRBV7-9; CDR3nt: TGTGCCAGCAGTTGGGACGGCGAGGCTTTCTTT; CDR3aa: CASSWDGEAFF
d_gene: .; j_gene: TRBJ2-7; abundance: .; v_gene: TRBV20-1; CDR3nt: TGCAGTGCTAAAACGGCGAGCTCCTACGAGCAGTACTTC; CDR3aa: CSAKTASSYEQYF
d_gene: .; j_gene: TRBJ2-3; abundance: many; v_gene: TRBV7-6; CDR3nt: TGTGCCAGCAGCCTGACTAACCGGGGAGATACGCAGTATTTT; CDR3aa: CASSLTNRGDTQYF
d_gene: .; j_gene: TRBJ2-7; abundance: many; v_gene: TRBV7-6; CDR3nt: TGTGCCAGCAGCTTAAGTAACAGGAACCTCTACGAGCAGTACTTC; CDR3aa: CASSLSNRNLYEQYF
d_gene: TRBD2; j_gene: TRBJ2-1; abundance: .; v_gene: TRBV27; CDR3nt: TGTGCCAGCAGTTTATGGACTAGCGGGGGGGCGAGTGAGCAGTTCTTC; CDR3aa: CASSLWTSGGASEQFF
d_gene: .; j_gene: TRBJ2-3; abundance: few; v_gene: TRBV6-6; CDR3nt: TGTGCCAGCAGTTGGAACCCCCCGCCAGATACGCAGTATTTT; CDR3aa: CASSWNPPPDTQYF
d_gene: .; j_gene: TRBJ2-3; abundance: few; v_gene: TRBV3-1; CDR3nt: TGTGCCAGCAGCCAAGTAGGACTACTCACAGATACGCAGTATTTT; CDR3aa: CASSQVGLLTDTQYF
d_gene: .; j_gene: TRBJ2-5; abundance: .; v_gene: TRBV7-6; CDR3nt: TGTGCCAGCAGCTTAAACAGGGCCAGAGTCGAGACCCAGTACTTC; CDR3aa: CASSLNRARVETQYF
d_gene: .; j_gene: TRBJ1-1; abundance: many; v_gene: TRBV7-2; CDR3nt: TGTGCCAGCAGCTTAGCCCCTCCTGGAACCCACTCGAACACTGAAGCTTTCTTT; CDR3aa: CASSLAPPGTHSNTEAFF
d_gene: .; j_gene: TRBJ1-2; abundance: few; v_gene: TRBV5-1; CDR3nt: TGCGCCAGCAGCTTGGAAGGGAAGCCTAGCGATGGCTACACCTTC; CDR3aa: CASSLEGKPSDGYTF
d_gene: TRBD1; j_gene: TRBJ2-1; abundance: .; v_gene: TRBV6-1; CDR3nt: TGTGCCAGCAGTGAACTACCGGGACAGCGCTACAATGAGCAGTTCTTC; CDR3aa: CASSELPGQRYNEQFF
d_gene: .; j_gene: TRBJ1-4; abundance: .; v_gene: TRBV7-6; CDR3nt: TGTGCCAGCAGCTTACGGAACGGTCCTAATGAAAAACTGTTTTTT; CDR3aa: CASSLRNGPNEKLFF
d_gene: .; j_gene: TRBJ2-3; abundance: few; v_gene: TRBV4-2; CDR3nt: TGTGCCAGCAGCCAAGAGGGTCCTGCGAGCACAGATACGCAGTATTTT; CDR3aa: CASSQEGPASTDTQYF
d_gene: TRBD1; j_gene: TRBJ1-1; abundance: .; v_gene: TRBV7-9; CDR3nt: TGTGCCAGCAGCCACATGTCAGGGGGGACTGAAGCTTTCTTT; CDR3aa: CASSHMSGGTEAFF
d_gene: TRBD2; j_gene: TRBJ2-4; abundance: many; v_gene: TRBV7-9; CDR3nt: TGTGCCAGCAGCCATAGCGGGGGGGCCAAAAACATTCAGTACTTC; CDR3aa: CASSHSGGAKNIQYF
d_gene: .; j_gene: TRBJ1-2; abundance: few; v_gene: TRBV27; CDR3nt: TGTGCCAGCACCTCGGGCGGTTGGAATGGCTACACCTTC; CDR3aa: CASTSGGWNGYTF
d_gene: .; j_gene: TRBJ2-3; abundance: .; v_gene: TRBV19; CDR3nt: TGTGCCAGTAGTCTATACGGGATACCACCCAGCGATACGCAGTATTTT; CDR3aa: CASSLYGIPPSDTQYF
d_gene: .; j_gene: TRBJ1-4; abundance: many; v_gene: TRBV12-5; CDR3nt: TGTGCTAGTGGTTTCTTCACCGATCTGCCCAATGATCTCTCGACGACAACTAATGAAAAACTGTTTTTT; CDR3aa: CASGFFTDLPNDLSTTTNEKLFF
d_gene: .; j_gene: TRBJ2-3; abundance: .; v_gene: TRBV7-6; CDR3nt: TGTGCCAGCACCTCACAACCAGGGAGCACAGATACGCAGTATTTT; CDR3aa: CASTSQPGSTDTQYF
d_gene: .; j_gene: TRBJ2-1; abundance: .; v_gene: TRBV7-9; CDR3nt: TGTGCCAGCACTACCTTCACAGGGCTCAATGAGCAGTTCTTC; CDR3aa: CASTTFTGLNEQFF
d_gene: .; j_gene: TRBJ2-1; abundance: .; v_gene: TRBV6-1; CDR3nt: TGTGCCAGCAGTGAAGCAGGGACGGGTCGATATGAGCAGTTCTTC; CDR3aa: CASSEAGTGRYEQFF
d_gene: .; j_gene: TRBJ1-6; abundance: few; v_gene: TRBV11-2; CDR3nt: TGTGCCAGCAGCTTATGGACGGGACCCGACCGAACTTCACCCCTCCACTTT; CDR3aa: CASSLWTGPDRTSPLHF
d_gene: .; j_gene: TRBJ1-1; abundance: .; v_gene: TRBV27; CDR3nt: TGTGCCAGCAGTTTATCCACAGTGCCCACTGAAGCTTTCTTT; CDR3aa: CASSLSTVPTEAFF
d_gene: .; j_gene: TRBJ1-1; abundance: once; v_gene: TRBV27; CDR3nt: TGTGCCAGCAGTACAGGTTCTGACGTAGCTTTCTTT; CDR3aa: CASSTGSDVAFF
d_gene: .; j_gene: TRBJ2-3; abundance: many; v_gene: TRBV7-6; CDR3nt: TGTGCCAGCAGCTTAGGGACAGGCACAGATACGCAGTATTTT; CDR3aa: CASSLGTGTDTQYF
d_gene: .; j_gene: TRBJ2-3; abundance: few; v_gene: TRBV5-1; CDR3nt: TGCGCCAGCAGCTTCTACGGACAGAACACAGATACGCAGTATTTT; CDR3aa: CASSFYGQNTDTQYF
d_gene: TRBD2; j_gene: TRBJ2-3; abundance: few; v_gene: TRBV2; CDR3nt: TGTGCCAGCAGTGATCCTAGCGGGGGGCCGGACACGCAGTATTTT; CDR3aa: CASSDPSGGPDTQYF
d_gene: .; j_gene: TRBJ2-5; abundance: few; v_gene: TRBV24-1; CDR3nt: TGTGCCACCAGTGATTCAGGGGGGGTCTCGGGTGATCTAGAGACCCAGTACTTC; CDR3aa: CATSDSGGVSGDLETQYF
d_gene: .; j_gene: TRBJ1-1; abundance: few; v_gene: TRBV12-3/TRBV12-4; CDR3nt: TGTGCCAGCTTCCCCGAGGGGCAGTTTGAAGCTTTCTTT; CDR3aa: CASFPEGQFEAFF
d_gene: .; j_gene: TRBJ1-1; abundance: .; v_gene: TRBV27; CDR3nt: TGTGCCAGCGGACACGAGGGCACTGAAGCTTTCTTT; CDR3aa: CASGHEGTEAFF
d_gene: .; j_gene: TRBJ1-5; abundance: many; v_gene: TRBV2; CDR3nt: TGTGCCAGCAAGAAGGAGGGAGGCCATGAGCCCCAGCATTTT; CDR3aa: CASKKEGGHEPQHF
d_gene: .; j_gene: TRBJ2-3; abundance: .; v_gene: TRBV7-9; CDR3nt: TGTGCCAGCAGCGCCCCGCGGGGTCCTAGGTATTTT; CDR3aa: CASSAPRGPRYF
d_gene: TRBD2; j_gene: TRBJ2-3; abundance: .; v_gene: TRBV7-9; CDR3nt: TGTGCCAGCAGCTTAGAGGGTCTTAGGACTAGCGGCATCACAGATACGCAGTATTTT; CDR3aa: CASSLEGLRTSGITDTQYF